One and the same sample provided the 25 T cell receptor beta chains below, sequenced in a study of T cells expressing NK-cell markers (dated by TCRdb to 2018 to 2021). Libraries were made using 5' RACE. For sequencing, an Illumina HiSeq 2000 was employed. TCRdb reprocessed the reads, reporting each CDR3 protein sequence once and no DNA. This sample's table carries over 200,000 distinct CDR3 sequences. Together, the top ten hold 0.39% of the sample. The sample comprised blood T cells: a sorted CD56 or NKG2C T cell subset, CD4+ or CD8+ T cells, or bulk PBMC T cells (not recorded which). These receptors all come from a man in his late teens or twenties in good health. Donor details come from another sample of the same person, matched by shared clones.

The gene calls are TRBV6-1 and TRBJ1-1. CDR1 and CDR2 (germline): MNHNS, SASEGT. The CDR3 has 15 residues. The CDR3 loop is CASSPSIGANTEAFF.

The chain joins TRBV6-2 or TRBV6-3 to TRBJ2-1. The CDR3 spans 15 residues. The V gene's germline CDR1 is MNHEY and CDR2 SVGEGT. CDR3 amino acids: CASRTDLISYNEQFF.

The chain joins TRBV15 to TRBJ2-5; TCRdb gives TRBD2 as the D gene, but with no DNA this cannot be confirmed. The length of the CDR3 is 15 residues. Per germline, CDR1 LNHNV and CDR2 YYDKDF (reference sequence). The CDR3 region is CATSSQREVWETQYF.

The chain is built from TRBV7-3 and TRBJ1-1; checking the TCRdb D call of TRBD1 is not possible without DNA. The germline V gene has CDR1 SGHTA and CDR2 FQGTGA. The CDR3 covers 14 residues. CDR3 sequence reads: CASSSGPENTEAFF.

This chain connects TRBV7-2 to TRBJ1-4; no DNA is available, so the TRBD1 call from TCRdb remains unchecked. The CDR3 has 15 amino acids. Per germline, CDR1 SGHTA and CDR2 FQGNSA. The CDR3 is CASSQGTGGYEKLFF.

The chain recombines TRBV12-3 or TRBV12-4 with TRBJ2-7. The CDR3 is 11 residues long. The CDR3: CASRGSYEQYF.

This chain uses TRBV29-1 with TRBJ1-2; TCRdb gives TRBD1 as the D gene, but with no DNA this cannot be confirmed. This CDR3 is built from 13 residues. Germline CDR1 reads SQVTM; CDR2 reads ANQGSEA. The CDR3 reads CSVNIGRDYGYTF.

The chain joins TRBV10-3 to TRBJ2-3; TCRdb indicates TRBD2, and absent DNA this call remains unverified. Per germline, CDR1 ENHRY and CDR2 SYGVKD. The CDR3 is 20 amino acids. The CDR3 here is CAISGPGLAGGPRTPDTQYF.

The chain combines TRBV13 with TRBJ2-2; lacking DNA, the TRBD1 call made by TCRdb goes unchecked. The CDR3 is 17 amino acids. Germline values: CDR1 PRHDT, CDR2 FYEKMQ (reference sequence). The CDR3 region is CASSIGGTGRNTGELFF.

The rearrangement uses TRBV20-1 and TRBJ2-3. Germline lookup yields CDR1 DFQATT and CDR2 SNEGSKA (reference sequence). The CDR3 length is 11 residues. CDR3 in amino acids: CSAQSQDTQYF.

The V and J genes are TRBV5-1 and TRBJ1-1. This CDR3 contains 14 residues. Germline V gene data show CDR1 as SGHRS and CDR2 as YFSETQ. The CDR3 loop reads CASSLGNGDTEAFF. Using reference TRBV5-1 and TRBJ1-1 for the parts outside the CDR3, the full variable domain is KAGVTQTPRYLIKTRGQQVTLSCSPISGHRSVSWYQQTPGQGLQFLFEYFSETQRNKGNFPGRFSGRQFSNSRSEMNVSTLELGDSALYLCASSLGNGDTEAFFGQGTRLTVV.

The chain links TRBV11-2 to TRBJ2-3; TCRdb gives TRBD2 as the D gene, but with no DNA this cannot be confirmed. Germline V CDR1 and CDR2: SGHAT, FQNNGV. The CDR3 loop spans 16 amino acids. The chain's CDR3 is CASSPTSGRPTDTQYF.

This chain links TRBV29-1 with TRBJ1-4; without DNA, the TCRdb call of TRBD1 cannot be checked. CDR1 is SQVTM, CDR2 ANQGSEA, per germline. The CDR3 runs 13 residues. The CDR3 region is CSAGRGTNEKLFF. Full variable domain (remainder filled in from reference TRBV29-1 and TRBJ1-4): SAVISQKPSRDICQRGTSLTIQCQVDSQVTMMFWYRQQPGQSLTLIATANQGSEATYESGFVIDKFPISRPNLTFSTLTVSNMSPEDSSIYLCSAGRGTNEKLFFGSGTQLSVL.

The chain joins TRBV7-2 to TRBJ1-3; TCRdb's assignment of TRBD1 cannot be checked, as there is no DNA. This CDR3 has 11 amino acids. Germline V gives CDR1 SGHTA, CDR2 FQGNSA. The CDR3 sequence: CASSYRDRVYF.

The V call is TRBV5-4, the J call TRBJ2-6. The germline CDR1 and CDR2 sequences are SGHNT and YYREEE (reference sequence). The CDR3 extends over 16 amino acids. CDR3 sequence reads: CASSLLGRSGANVLTF.

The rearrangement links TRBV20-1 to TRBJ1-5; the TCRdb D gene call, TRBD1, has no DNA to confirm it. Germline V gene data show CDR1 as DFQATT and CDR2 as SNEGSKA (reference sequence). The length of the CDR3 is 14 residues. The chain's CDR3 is CSATRDRANQPQHF.

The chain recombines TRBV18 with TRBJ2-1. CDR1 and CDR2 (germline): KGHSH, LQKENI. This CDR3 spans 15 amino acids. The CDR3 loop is CASSPARGGSNEQFF.

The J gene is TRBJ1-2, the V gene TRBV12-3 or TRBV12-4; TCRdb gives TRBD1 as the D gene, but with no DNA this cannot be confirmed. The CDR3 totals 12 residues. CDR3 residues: CATQGAYYGYTF.

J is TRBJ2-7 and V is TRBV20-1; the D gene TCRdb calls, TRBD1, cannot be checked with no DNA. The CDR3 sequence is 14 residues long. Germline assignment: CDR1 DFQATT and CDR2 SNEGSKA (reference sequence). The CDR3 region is CSASRAGETYEQYF.

The chain's CDR3 is CSASAVAGDWGYEQYF. V and J are TRBV20-1 and TRBJ2-7; TCRdb calls TRBD2, which cannot be checked without DNA. Looked up from germline, CDR1 is DFQATT and CDR2 is SNEGSKA (reference sequence). The CDR3 extends over 16 amino acids.

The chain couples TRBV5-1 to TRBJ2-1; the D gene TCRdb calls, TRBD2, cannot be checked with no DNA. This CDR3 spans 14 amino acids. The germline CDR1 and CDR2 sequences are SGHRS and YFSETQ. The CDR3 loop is CASSLGIAGDPFFF. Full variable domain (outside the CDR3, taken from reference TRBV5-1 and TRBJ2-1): KAGVTQTPRYLIKTRGQQVTLSCSPISGHRSVSWYQQTPGQGLQFLFEYFSETQRNKGNFPGRFSGRQFSNSRSEMNVSTLELGDSALYLCASSLGIAGDPFFFGPGTRLTVL.

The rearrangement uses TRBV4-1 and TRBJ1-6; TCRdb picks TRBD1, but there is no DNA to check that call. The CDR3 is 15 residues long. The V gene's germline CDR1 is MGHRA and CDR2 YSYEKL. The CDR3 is CASSQPDRDNSPLHF.

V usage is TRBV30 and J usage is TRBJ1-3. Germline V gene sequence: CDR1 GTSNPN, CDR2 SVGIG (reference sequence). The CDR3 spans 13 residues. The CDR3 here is CAWSERIGNTIYF.

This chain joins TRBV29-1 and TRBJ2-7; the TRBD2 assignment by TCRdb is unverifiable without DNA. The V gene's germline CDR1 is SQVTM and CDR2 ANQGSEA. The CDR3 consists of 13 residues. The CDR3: CSAAWTQPYEQYF.

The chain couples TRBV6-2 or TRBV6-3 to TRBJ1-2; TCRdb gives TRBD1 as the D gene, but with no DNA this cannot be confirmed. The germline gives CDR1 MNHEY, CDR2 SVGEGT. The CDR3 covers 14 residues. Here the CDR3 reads CASRSSGTDYGYTF.